This entry features one T cell receptor beta chain sequence. Antigen unknown. Sequencing was performed with immunoSEQ multiplex PCR; in TCRdb, only in-frame clones are kept and a portion is missing. The sample yields roughly 34,000 clones, approximately 84% seen once. This entry is derived from a study of T cells in localized non-small cell lung cancer. Study observations and caveats: Appearing in adjacent lung were a median approximately 60 of the top 100 tumor clones. Clonality peaked in uninvolved adjacent lung rather than tumor. Sequencing was limited to one tumor region, leaving the possibility of heterogeneity open.

V shed 4 bases and J shed 7 bases, with 21 bases lying between them. The CDR3 runs to 16 residues. CDR1 is SGHKS, CDR2 YYEKEE, per germline (reference sequence). The sequence was collected from a male donor at least 60 years old with stage III lung adenocarcinoma. The sample consisted of peripheral blood, taken before any cancer treatment. V usage is TRBV5-5 and J usage is TRBJ1-5; D might be TRBD1 (5 bases). The CDR3, as DNA: TGTGCCAGCAGCCGCCGCGGGGGGGAAGCCACCCAGCCCCAGCATTTT. Residues: CASSRRGGEATQPQHF.